These T cell receptor beta chains were read from a single sample in a study of T-cell memory formation after mild COVID-19. Each CDR3 protein is one row after TCRdb ran MiXCR on the 5' RACE reads. The data contain 35,000 to 50,000 distinct CDR3 sequences, 8% to 10% of them seen just once; the ten biggest clones take up 12%. Sequencing was carried out using PBMCs or a T cell subset sorted from them (not recorded which). The receptors stem from an adult woman who had mild COVID-19 (a few samples of this study predate the infection). Cell type and time point are not known. The CDR3 runs from the conserved cysteine through the conserved F or W. A D gene is named only where the DNA matches it firmly. Not all rows give a size; the values are once, few, many and, for expanded clones, a class.

v_call: TRBV6-1
j_call: TRBJ2-3
d_call: TRBD2
cdr3_length: 16
clone_size: many
cdr3_nt: TGTGCCAGCAGTGAAATTAGCGGGGGGGCCCCAGATACGCAGTATTTT
cdr3_aa: CASSEISGGAPDTQYF

v_call: TRBV2
j_call: TRBJ2-7
d_call: NA
cdr3_length: 13
clone_size: medium-sized
cdr3_nt: TGTGCCAGCAGCGGAGGGGTCTCTTACGAGCAGTACTTC
cdr3_aa: CASSGGVSYEQYF

v_call: TRBV25-1
j_call: TRBJ2-1
d_call: TRBD2
cdr3_length: 13
clone_size: NA
cdr3_nt: TGTGCCACCAGGACTAGTAAAAGTAATGAGCAGTTCTTC
cdr3_aa: CATRTSKSNEQFF

v_call: TRBV6-5
j_call: TRBJ1-2
d_call: TRBD1
cdr3_length: 11
clone_size: NA
cdr3_nt: TGTGCCAGCAGGACAGGGCACGGCTACACCTTC
cdr3_aa: CASRTGHGYTF

v_call: TRBV18
j_call: TRBJ1-3
d_call: NA
cdr3_length: 18
clone_size: few
cdr3_nt: TGTGCCAGCTCACCCCAGAAACAGGGACCGATCTCTGGAAACACCATATATTTT
cdr3_aa: CASSPQKQGPISGNTIYF

v_call: TRBV6-1
j_call: TRBJ1-5
d_call: NA
cdr3_length: 16
clone_size: NA
cdr3_nt: TGTGCCAGCAGTTTTCCCGATGTAGGGTCAGATCAGCCCCAGCATTTT
cdr3_aa: CASSFPDVGSDQPQHF

v_call: TRBV6-1
j_call: TRBJ2-7
d_call: NA
cdr3_length: 13
clone_size: NA
cdr3_nt: TGTGCCAGCAGCAACAGGGTTTCCTACGAGCAGTACTTC
cdr3_aa: CASSNRVSYEQYF

v_call: TRBV6-1
j_call: TRBJ2-2
d_call: NA
cdr3_length: 18
clone_size: NA
cdr3_nt: TGTGCCAGCAGTGAAGCGTTGGTAGGGGGTGCGAACACCGGGGAGCTGTTTTTT
cdr3_aa: CASSEALVGGANTGELFF

v_call: TRBV29-1
j_call: TRBJ1-2
d_call: TRBD1
cdr3_length: 12
clone_size: NA
cdr3_nt: TGCAGCGCCCATCAGGGGGCGGGAGGCTACACCTTC
cdr3_aa: CSAHQGAGGYTF

v_call: TRBV11-3
j_call: TRBJ2-3
d_call: NA
cdr3_length: 17
clone_size: few
cdr3_nt: TGTGCCAGCAGCTCACTTTGGGGGCGGGACAACACAGATACGCAGTATTTT
cdr3_aa: CASSSLWGRDNTDTQYF

v_call: TRBV6-5
j_call: TRBJ1-1
d_call: TRBD1
cdr3_length: 13
clone_size: medium-sized
cdr3_nt: TGTGCCAGCAGATACCAGGGGGGGACTGAAGCTTTCTTT
cdr3_aa: CASRYQGGTEAFF

v_call: TRBV12-2
j_call: TRBJ2-5
d_call: NA
cdr3_length: 14
clone_size: few
cdr3_nt: TGTGCAAGTCGCTTCCCGACAGGTGGGGAGACCCAGTACTTC
cdr3_aa: CASRFPTGGETQYF

v_call: TRBV11-3
j_call: TRBJ2-3
d_call: NA
cdr3_length: 15
clone_size: few
cdr3_nt: TGTGCCAGCAGCTTAATAACAGGGAACGCAGATACGCAGTATTTT
cdr3_aa: CASSLITGNADTQYF

v_call: TRBV20-1
j_call: TRBJ2-7
d_call: TRBD2
cdr3_length: 15
clone_size: many
cdr3_nt: TGCAGTGCTAGAGATAGAGGACTAGCGTACTACGAGCAGTACTTC
cdr3_aa: CSARDRGLAYYEQYF

v_call: TRBV2
j_call: TRBJ1-5
d_call: TRBD1
cdr3_length: 14
clone_size: NA
cdr3_nt: TGTGCCACTCGCCGGGACAGCGGCAATCAGCCCCAGCATTTT
cdr3_aa: CATRRDSGNQPQHF

v_call: TRBV7-2
j_call: TRBJ1-1
d_call: NA
cdr3_length: 13
clone_size: many
cdr3_nt: TGTGCCAGCAGCTCTCCGATGAACACTGAAGCTTTCTTT
cdr3_aa: CASSSPMNTEAFF

v_call: TRBV24-1
j_call: TRBJ2-3
d_call: NA
cdr3_length: 15
clone_size: few
cdr3_nt: TGTGCCACCAGTGAATGGTCTCAAGGCACAGATACGCAGTATTTT
cdr3_aa: CATSEWSQGTDTQYF

v_call: TRBV6-1
j_call: TRBJ2-3
d_call: TRBD2
cdr3_length: 15
clone_size: few
cdr3_nt: TGTGCCAGCAGTGAATTTAGCGGGAGCACAGATACGCAGTATTTT
cdr3_aa: CASSEFSGSTDTQYF

v_call: TRBV5-1
j_call: TRBJ1-4
d_call: NA
cdr3_length: 15
clone_size: NA
cdr3_nt: TGCGCCAGCAGCTTGGGGCAGGTTGGATTTGAAAAACTGTTTTTT
cdr3_aa: CASSLGQVGFEKLFF

v_call: TRBV14
j_call: TRBJ1-6
d_call: NA
cdr3_length: 15
clone_size: few
cdr3_nt: TGTGCCAGCAGCCAAGGATGGGAATCTAATTCACCCCTCCACTTT
cdr3_aa: CASSQGWESNSPLHF

v_call: TRBV2
j_call: TRBJ2-7
d_call: NA
cdr3_length: 14
clone_size: many
cdr3_nt: TGTGCCAGCAGTGAAGCGTCGGGGCCCTACGAGCAGTACTTC
cdr3_aa: CASSEASGPYEQYF

v_call: TRBV20-1
j_call: TRBJ1-1
d_call: NA
cdr3_length: 15
clone_size: many
cdr3_nt: TGCAGTGCTAGGAAGGTGGACTCCGCTAACACTGAAGCTTTCTTT
cdr3_aa: CSARKVDSANTEAFF

v_call: TRBV11-2
j_call: TRBJ2-3
d_call: TRBD2
cdr3_length: 14
clone_size: many
cdr3_nt: TGTGCCAGCAGCTTAGGGGTTAGCGGGGGGCCGGAGTATTTT
cdr3_aa: CASSLGVSGGPEYF

v_call: TRBV5-6
j_call: TRBJ2-1
d_call: NA
cdr3_length: 14
clone_size: medium-sized
cdr3_nt: TGTGCCAGCAGCTCCGACGGTAGCTACAATGAGCAGTTCTTC
cdr3_aa: CASSSDGSYNEQFF

v_call: TRBV12-3/TRBV12-4
j_call: TRBJ1-1
d_call: NA
cdr3_length: 13
clone_size: NA
cdr3_nt: TGTGCCAGCAGTTTAAGTAGGGTTACTGAAGCTTTCTTT
cdr3_aa: CASSLSRVTEAFF

v_call: TRBV7-2
j_call: TRBJ2-1
d_call: NA
cdr3_length: 15
clone_size: many
cdr3_nt: TGTGCCACCAAAGGAGGGGCAAGTTCCTACAATGAGCAGTTCTTC
cdr3_aa: CATKGGASSYNEQFF

v_call: TRBV20-1
j_call: TRBJ1-1
d_call: NA
cdr3_length: 14
clone_size: few
cdr3_nt: TGCAGTGCCTCACAGGGAGTGGAGAACACTGAAGCTTTCTTT
cdr3_aa: CSASQGVENTEAFF

v_call: TRBV18
j_call: TRBJ2-1
d_call: TRBD2
cdr3_length: 12
clone_size: NA
cdr3_nt: TGTGCCAGCTCAAGCGGGAGCTATGAGCAGTTCTTC
cdr3_aa: CASSSGSYEQFF

v_call: TRBV10-2
j_call: TRBJ2-3
d_call: NA
cdr3_length: 14
clone_size: many
cdr3_nt: TGCGCCAGCAGTGAGTCGCAGTTCGCAGATACGCAGTATTTT
cdr3_aa: CASSESQFADTQYF

v_call: TRBV4-2
j_call: TRBJ2-1
d_call: TRBD1
cdr3_length: 14
clone_size: many
cdr3_nt: TGTGCCAGCAGCCAAGGGGACAGTTTCAATGAGCAGTTCTTC
cdr3_aa: CASSQGDSFNEQFF

v_call: TRBV19
j_call: TRBJ1-1
d_call: TRBD1
cdr3_length: 13
clone_size: NA
cdr3_nt: TGTGCCAGTACCAGGGGGGGTCTCACTGAAGCTTTCTTT
cdr3_aa: CASTRGGLTEAFF

v_call: TRBV12-3/TRBV12-4
j_call: TRBJ1-5
d_call: NA
cdr3_length: 14
clone_size: NA
cdr3_nt: TGTGCCAGCAGCCCGGGACGGAATAATCAGCCCCAGCATTTT
cdr3_aa: CASSPGRNNQPQHF

v_call: TRBV11-2
j_call: TRBJ1-2
d_call: NA
cdr3_length: 13
clone_size: few
cdr3_nt: TGTGCCAGCAGCTTAGTGGGAGGGGCCGGCTACACCTTC
cdr3_aa: CASSLVGGAGYTF

v_call: TRBV20-1
j_call: TRBJ1-5
d_call: NA
cdr3_length: 16
clone_size: NA
cdr3_nt: TGCAGTGCTGTCACGGGGGGTATTTATAGCAATCAGCCCCAGCATTTT
cdr3_aa: CSAVTGGIYSNQPQHF

v_call: TRBV13
j_call: TRBJ2-1
d_call: TRBD2
cdr3_length: 19
clone_size: NA
cdr3_nt: TGTGCCAGCAGCCTGGGACTAGCGGGGTCCATAAGCTCCTACAATGAGCAGTTCTTC
cdr3_aa: CASSLGLAGSISSYNEQFF

v_call: TRBV6-1
j_call: TRBJ1-2
d_call: TRBD1
cdr3_length: 13
clone_size: few
cdr3_nt: TGTGCCAGCATGGACAGGGCTAACTATGGCTACACCTTC
cdr3_aa: CASMDRANYGYTF

v_call: TRBV7-6
j_call: TRBJ2-3
d_call: TRBD2
cdr3_length: 13
clone_size: many
cdr3_nt: TGTGCCAGCAGCCGCGGGAGAACAGATACGCAGTATTTT
cdr3_aa: CASSRGRTDTQYF

v_call: TRBV14
j_call: TRBJ2-7
d_call: NA
cdr3_length: 15
clone_size: many
cdr3_nt: TGTGCCAGCAGCCAAGTCGGTAGCGGAAACTACGAGCAGTACTTC
cdr3_aa: CASSQVGSGNYEQYF

v_call: TRBV4-2
j_call: TRBJ2-1
d_call: TRBD2
cdr3_length: 19
clone_size: few
cdr3_nt: TGTGCCAGCAGCATGGTGGCCGGGACTAGCGGGAGTTATTATAATGAGCAGTTCTTC
cdr3_aa: CASSMVAGTSGSYYNEQFF

v_call: TRBV4-1
j_call: TRBJ2-1
d_call: TRBD2
cdr3_length: 17
clone_size: NA
cdr3_nt: TGCGCCAGCAGCCAAGGAAGGGGGACTAGTGTCGGCGATGAGCAGTTCTTC
cdr3_aa: CASSQGRGTSVGDEQFF

v_call: TRBV20-1
j_call: TRBJ2-5
d_call: NA
cdr3_length: 13
clone_size: many
cdr3_nt: TGCAGTGCTAGAGTCGGGCCTCAAGAGACCCAGTACTTC
cdr3_aa: CSARVGPQETQYF

v_call: TRBV24-1
j_call: TRBJ1-5
d_call: TRBD1
cdr3_length: 16
clone_size: NA
cdr3_nt: TGTGCCACCAGTGATCCGGGACAGGTTCCCAATCAGCCCCAGCATTTT
cdr3_aa: CATSDPGQVPNQPQHF

v_call: TRBV10-3
j_call: TRBJ2-7
d_call: TRBD1
cdr3_length: 20
clone_size: many
cdr3_nt: TGTGCCATCAGTGAGTCGGCTAAGGACAGGGAATTTATCTCCTCCTACGAGCAGTACTTC
cdr3_aa: CAISESAKDREFISSYEQYF

v_call: TRBV21-1
j_call: TRBJ2-7
d_call: NA
cdr3_length: 14
clone_size: few
cdr3_nt: TGTGCCAGCAGCAACCTCTGGGACAGCTACGAGCAGTACTTC
cdr3_aa: CASSNLWDSYEQYF

v_call: TRBV4-1
j_call: TRBJ1-2
d_call: NA
cdr3_length: 17
clone_size: NA
cdr3_nt: TGCGCCAGCAGCCGAAGGCAGTGGACATTCCCTAACTATGGCTACACCTTC
cdr3_aa: CASSRRQWTFPNYGYTF

v_call: TRBV20-1
j_call: TRBJ2-5
d_call: NA
cdr3_length: 15
clone_size: few
cdr3_nt: TGCAGTGCTAGCCAGGGGACGGACTACCAAGAGACCCAGTACTTC
cdr3_aa: CSASQGTDYQETQYF

v_call: TRBV15
j_call: TRBJ2-3
d_call: NA
cdr3_length: 14
clone_size: few
cdr3_nt: TGTGCCACCAGCAGAGATCTGGCGACAGATACGCAGTATTTT
cdr3_aa: CATSRDLATDTQYF

v_call: TRBV12-3/TRBV12-4
j_call: TRBJ1-2
d_call: TRBD1
cdr3_length: 13
clone_size: NA
cdr3_nt: TGTGCCAGCAGGGGGACAGCCTCCTATGGCTACACCTTC
cdr3_aa: CASRGTASYGYTF

v_call: TRBV11-2
j_call: TRBJ2-6
d_call: NA
cdr3_length: 14
clone_size: NA
cdr3_nt: TGTGCCAGCAGCAGAATTTCTAGGGCCAACGTCCTGACTTTC
cdr3_aa: CASSRISRANVLTF

v_call: TRBV29-1
j_call: TRBJ1-1
d_call: TRBD1
cdr3_length: 13
clone_size: NA
cdr3_nt: TGCAGCGTTGAAGGGACAGGGGAGGTTGAAGCTTTCTTT
cdr3_aa: CSVEGTGEVEAFF

v_call: TRBV3-1
j_call: TRBJ2-1
d_call: NA
cdr3_length: 12
clone_size: few
cdr3_nt: TGTGCCAGCAGCCAAGGGGGGCATGAGCAGTTCTTC
cdr3_aa: CASSQGGHEQFF

v_call: TRBV6-1
j_call: TRBJ1-6
d_call: NA
cdr3_length: 12
clone_size: few
cdr3_nt: TGTGCCAGCAGTGAACAGGGCCCACCCCTCCACTTT
cdr3_aa: CASSEQGPPLHF

v_call: TRBV4-2
j_call: TRBJ2-7
d_call: NA
cdr3_length: 15
clone_size: few
cdr3_nt: TGTGCCAGCAGCCAAGACGCACACCCCTCCTACGAGCAGTACTTC
cdr3_aa: CASSQDAHPSYEQYF

v_call: TRBV7-9
j_call: TRBJ1-3
d_call: NA
cdr3_length: 13
clone_size: many
cdr3_nt: TGTGCCAGCAGCCACGGACAGGGAAACACCATATATTTT
cdr3_aa: CASSHGQGNTIYF

v_call: TRBV12-3/TRBV12-4
j_call: TRBJ2-1
d_call: NA
cdr3_length: 14
clone_size: many
cdr3_nt: TGTGCCAGCAGGCCCGACAGGACCCCAGCCGAGCAGTTCTTC
cdr3_aa: CASRPDRTPAEQFF

v_call: TRBV20-1
j_call: TRBJ1-4
d_call: TRBD1
cdr3_length: 15
clone_size: few
cdr3_nt: TGCAGTGCTAAGGGACAGGCCCAGAGGCTGGGAAAACTGTTTTTT
cdr3_aa: CSAKGQAQRLGKLFF

v_call: TRBV5-5
j_call: TRBJ1-2
d_call: TRBD1
cdr3_length: 15
clone_size: NA
cdr3_nt: TGTGCCAGCAGCTTGTGGCCGGACAGGGAAGAAGGCTACACCTTC
cdr3_aa: CASSLWPDREEGYTF